This T cell receptor beta chain was recovered during a study of T-cell memory formation after mild COVID-19 (dated by TCRdb to 2020 to 2022). Some background on the complete study: Most TCR sequence clusters were specific to one of the two donors. In a couple of donors, T-cell clones that expanded and contracted after mild COVID-19 were tracked by sequencing TCRalpha and TCRbeta repertoires over time. The cohort comprised two young, previously healthy adult volunteers, one female and one male.

To note about this clonotype: The antigen it recognizes is unknown. Per-base quality was not reported, and no clone a single base away is much larger than it.

Ficoll-Paque density gradient centrifugation was used to isolate PBMCs. What the work shows at the level of the full study, not this receptor alone: Some responding clones were found in pre-infection memory, which suggests that pre-existing cross-reactive memory T cells took part in the SARS-CoV-2 response. The second-wave clones that peaked on day 37 were not confirmed to be SARS-CoV-2 specific. Only a couple of mild cases were covered in the study, and larger cohorts including severe cases with pre-infection samples were considered necessary. Contracting CD4+ clones were found mainly in CM and EM memory subsets, while CD8+ clones were enriched in EMRA. From day 15 to 85, contracting clones showed balanced CD4/CD8 phenotypes, whereas a second wave of clones that expanded from day 15 to 37 leaned towards CD4+.

TCRdb shows the sequencer as Illumina NovaSeq 6000. TCRalpha and TCRbeta cDNA libraries were built by 5'RACE with constant-segment primers, adding sample barcodes and unique molecular identifiers. Trizol reagent was used to extract RNA from every sample. The libraries were amplified in two PCR steps, and the second step added a second sample barcode and Illumina TruSeq adapters. Sequencing of the libraries was done on an Illumina NovaSeq, producing 2 x 150 bp paired-end reads. Per the original workflow: Demultiplexing of reads and collapsing into UMI-guided consensus sequences were performed with migec v1.2.7. With mixcr v2.1.11, UMI consensuses were aligned to TRA and TRB V and J templates and assembled into clonotypes. A clonotype was counted as expanded or contracted only if both edgeR and NoisET called the change significant, with noise models trained on biological replicates. For edgeR calls, the thresholds were a false discovery rate-adjusted p below 0.01 and a log2 fold-change of 1. PCA with hierarchical clustering of max-normalized trajectories of the 1000 most abundant clonotypes was used as exploratory dynamics analysis. Each responding clone was given a CD4 or CD8 phenotype based on the CD4+ and CD8+ repertoires, which had been sequenced separately. TCRdb reprocessing: public reads trimmed at Q25 with fastp, clones called with MiXCR, in-frame beta chains kept. Each CDR3 protein appears once, grouped with its most common genes and DNA. The V and J calls, along with clone size, are taken from TCRdb and not from the paper's own processing. This sample is represented by 130,000 to 150,000 distinct CDR3 sequences; 15% to 20% of them were singletons. Around 2% of the sample comes from the top ten.

This receptor was obtained from an adult woman who had mild COVID-19 (a few samples of this study predate the infection). The sample titles of this study are shuffled in the database, so cell type and time point are left out; the donor was told from shared clones. The sample was PBMCs or a T cell subset sorted from them (not recorded which).

The nucleotide sequence reads as follows: TGTGCCAGCAGTTTACCCTCCACCGGGACCGGGGAGCTGTTTTTT. Its translation is CASSLPSTGTGELFF. The sequence links TRBV27 to TRBJ2-2, with the identity of the D gene unclear. V is cut by 2 bases and J by 5 bases, and the space between the germline ends is 12 bases. The cysteine opens and the phenylalanine closes a CDR3 of 15 amino acids. Only the CDR3 DNA stays, 45 bases, in frame from base 1. Per the germline V gene (reference sequence), MNHEY is the CDR1 and SMNVEV is the CDR2.